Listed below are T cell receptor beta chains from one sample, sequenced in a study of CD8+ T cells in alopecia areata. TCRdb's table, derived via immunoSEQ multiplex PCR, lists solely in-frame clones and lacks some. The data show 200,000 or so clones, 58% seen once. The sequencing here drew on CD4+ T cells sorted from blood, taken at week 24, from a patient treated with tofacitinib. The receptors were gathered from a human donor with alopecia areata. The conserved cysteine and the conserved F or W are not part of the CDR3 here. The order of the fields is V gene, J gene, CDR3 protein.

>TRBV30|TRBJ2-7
ASQGSYEQY
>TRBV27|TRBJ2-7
ASSSILRDRGQEQY
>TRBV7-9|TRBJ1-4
ASSLQGASLEKLF
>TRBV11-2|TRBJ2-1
ASSLEPSGYNEQF
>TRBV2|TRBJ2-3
ASFMSGGTDTQY
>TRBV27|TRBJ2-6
ASSPLSGANVLT
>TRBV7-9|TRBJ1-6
ASSLKWGLKDSPLH
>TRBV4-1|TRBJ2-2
ASSQPTSGGNTGELF
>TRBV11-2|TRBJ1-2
ASSLDLRESPYYGYT
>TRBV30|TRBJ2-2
AWSYTGELF
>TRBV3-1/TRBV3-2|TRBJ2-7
ASSPSF
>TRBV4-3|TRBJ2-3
ASSQEPTRGRPDTQY
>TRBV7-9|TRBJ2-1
ASSLEGLGPSYNEQF
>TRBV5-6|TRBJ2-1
ASSSGLAEYNEQF
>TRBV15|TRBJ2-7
ATSRDGVGDEQY
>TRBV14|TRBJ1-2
ASSQVGGYT
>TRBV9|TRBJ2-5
ASSVGGSETQY
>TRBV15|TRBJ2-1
ATSRDWGGGNEQF
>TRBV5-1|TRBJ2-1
ASSAGHSGGNEQF
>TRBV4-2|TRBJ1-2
ASSQGGPTTGYT
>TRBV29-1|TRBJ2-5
SVQDRGGETQY
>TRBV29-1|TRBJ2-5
SVRQYQETQY
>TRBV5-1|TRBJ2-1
ASSLEEVSNEQF
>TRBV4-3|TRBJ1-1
ASSQAPRNTEAF
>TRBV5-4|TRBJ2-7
ASSPRGNSYEQY
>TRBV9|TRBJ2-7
ASSGTSGGYEQY
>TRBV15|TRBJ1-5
ATSSPGTVNQPQH
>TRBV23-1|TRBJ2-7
ASTRPYEQY
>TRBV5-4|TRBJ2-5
ASSFWGGETQY
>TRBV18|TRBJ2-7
ASSPSSSEQY
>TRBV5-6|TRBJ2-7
ASRSTGISYEQY
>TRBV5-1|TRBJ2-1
ASRLGLESYNEQF
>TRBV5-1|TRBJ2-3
ASSFRDREPY
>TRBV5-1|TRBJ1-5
ASILDTDYSNQPQH
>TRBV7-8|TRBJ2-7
ASSLAPWRGAYEQY
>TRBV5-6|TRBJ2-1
ASSGERTSGSGNEQF
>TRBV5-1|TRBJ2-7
ASSFIAGAYEQY
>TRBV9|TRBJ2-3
ASSLGRGASTDTQY
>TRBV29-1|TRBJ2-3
SVEPGQGGTDTQY
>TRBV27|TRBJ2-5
ASRPTGDRVETQY
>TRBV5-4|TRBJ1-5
ASSSNQPQH
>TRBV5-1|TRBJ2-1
ASSSGTGNNEQF
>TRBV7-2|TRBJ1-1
ASSPMGSGEAEAF
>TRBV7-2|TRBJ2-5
ASSPLAQEQY
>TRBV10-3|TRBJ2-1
AITTSGDYNEQF
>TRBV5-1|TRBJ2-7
ASSFGGLLYEQY
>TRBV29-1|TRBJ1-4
SVRQGGKNEKLF
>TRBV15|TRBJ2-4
ATRGVVDIQY
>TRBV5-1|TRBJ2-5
ASSLAPTLSGQETQY
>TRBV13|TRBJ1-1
ASSFTGNTEAF
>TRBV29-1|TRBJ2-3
SGAVAGGRDTQY
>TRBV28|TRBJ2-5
ASSDQDRVIETQY
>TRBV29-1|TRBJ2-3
SVGIDTQY
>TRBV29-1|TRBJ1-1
SVSNWDTEAF
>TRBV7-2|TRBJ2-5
ASSPARGASGGETQY
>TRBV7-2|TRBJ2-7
ASSFSGLDRYEQY
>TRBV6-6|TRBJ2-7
ASSGTAYEQY
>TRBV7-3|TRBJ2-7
ASSLSKGGEQY
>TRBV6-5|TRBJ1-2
ASSDPGQGYGYT
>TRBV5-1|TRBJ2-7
ASSPGPQSHEQY